This T cell receptor (beta chain) was recovered during a study of blood T cell repertoires in COVID-19. Germline-derived CDR1 and CDR2 are SGHVS and FQNEAQ. This CDR3 spans 16 amino acids. Trimming cost V 7 bases and J 0 bases; bases outside gene matches: 11. Methods used by the authors: From reference gene primer amplification, estimates of nucleated cell counts were derived. Using immunoSEQ multiplex PCR, the repertoire was profiled, and TCRdb retains in-frame clones only, with some absent. The DNA gave D and trimming, while V, J and clone size come from that table. Of hundreds of thousands of clones listed, roughly 90% are singletons.

The sequenced sample was peripheral blood. The clonotype originates from a woman in her thirties with active or convalescent COVID-19. The chain is built from TRBV7-8 and TRBJ1-1, with 7 nucleotides matching TRBD1. CDR3 loop: CASTEDRPLLNTEAFF. The CDR3 DNA follows: TGTGCCAGCACCGAGGACAGGCCCCTTTTGAACACTGAAGCTTTCTTT.